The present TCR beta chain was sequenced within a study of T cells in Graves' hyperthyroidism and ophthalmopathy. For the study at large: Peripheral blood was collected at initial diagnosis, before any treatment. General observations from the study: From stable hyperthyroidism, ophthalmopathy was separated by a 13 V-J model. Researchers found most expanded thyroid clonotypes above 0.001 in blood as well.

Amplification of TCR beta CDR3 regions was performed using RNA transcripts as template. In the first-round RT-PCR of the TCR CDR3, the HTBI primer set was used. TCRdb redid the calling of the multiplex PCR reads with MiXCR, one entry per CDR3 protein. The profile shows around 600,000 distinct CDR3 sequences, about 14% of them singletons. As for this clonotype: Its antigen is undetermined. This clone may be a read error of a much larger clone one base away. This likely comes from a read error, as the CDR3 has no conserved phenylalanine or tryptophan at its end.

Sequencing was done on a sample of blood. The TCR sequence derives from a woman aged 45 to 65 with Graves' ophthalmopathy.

The CDR3 nucleotides read TGTGCCAGCAGCTTATATGCTCTTAAGCGGGAGGGCCTCGATGAGCAGTTCATC. Translating gives CASSLYALKREGLDEQFI. The chain couples TRBV7-9 to TRBJ2-1; TRBD2 matches at 10 bases. This CDR3 comprises 18 residues. Germline-derived CDR1 and CDR2 are SEHNR and FQNEAQ (reference sequence). The junction had 15 bases not matched to a gene; V was cut back by 2 bases and J by 8 bases.